This entry describes one T cell receptor (beta chain). The CDR3 contains 15 residues. The V end was cut by 0 bases, the J end by 0 bases, with 8 bases between. Germline V gives CDR1 SGHTA, CDR2 FQGNSA. Authors' processing steps: Reference gene primer amplification yielded estimated nucleated cell counts. Some clones are missing from TCRdb's copy, which holds only in-frame ones; the method was immunoSEQ multiplex PCR. That table supplies the V and J calls and clone size; D and trimming were determined from the DNA. The table includes approximately 82,000 clones, about 81% detected once. This record belongs to a study of blood T cell repertoires in COVID-19. Study-level information: Donors in the United States, Italy and Spain gave samples during acute or convalescent COVID-19.

This chain uses TRBV7-2 with TRBJ1-1; no clear D. Sequencing input: peripheral blood. The clonotype was recovered from a human donor in a cohort sampled during active COVID-19. The CDR3 region is CASSLARGMNTEAFF. CDR3 nucleotides: TGTGCCAGCAGCTTAGCGCGGGGTATGAACACTGAAGCTTTCTTT.